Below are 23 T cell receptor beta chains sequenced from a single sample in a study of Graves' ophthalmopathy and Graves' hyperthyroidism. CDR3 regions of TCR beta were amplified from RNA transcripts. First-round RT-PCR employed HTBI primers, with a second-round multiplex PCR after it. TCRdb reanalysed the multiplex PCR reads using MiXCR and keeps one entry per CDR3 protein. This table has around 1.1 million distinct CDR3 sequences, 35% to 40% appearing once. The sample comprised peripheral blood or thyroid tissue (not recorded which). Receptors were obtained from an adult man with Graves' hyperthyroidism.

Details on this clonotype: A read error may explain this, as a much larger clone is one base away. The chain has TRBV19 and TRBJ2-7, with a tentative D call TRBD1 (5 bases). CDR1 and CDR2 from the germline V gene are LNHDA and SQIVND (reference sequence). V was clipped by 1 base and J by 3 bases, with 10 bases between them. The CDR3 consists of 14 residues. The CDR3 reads CASSIGARGYEQYF. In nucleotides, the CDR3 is TGTGCCAGTAGTATAGGGGCAAGGGGCTACGAGCAGTACTTC.

The CDR3: CASSSRPIATNEKLFF. For the CDR3, the DNA is TGTGCCAGCTCATCCCGACCAATTGCAACTAATGAAAAACTGTTTTTT. The chain carries TRBV18 and TRBJ1-4; unclear D gene. CDR3 size: 16 residues. In germline, CDR1 is KGHSH, CDR2 LQKENI. V was cut by 5 bases and J by 0 bases, with 13 bases left in between. Combining the CDR3 with reference TRBV18 and TRBJ1-4 gives the whole variable domain NAGVMQNPRHLVRRRGQEARLRCSPMKGHSHVYWYRQLPEEGLKFMVYLQKENIIDESGMPKERFSAEFPKEGPSILRIQQVVRGDSAAYFCASSSRPIATNEKLFFGSGTQLSVL.

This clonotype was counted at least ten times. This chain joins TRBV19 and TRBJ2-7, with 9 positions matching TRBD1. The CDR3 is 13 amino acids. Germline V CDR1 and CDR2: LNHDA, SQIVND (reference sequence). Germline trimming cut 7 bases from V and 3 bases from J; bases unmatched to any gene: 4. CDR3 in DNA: TGTGCCAGTACGGGACAGGGTCTCTACGAGCAGTACTTC. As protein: CASTGQGLYEQYF.

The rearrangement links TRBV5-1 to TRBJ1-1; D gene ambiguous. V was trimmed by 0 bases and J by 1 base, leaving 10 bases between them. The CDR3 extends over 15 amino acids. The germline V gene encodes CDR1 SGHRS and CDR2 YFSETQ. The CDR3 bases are TGCGCCAGCAGCTTGGGTTTTCCCGAGAACACTGAAGCTTTCTTT. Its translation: CASSLGFPENTEAFF.

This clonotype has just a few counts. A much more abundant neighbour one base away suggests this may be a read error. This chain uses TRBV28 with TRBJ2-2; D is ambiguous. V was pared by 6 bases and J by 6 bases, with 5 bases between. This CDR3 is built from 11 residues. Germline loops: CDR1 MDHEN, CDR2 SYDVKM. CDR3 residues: CASRRSGELFF. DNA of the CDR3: TGTGCCAGCAGGAGGTCCGGGGAGCTGTTTTTT. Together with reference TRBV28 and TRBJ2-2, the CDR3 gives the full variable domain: DVKVTQSSRYLVKRTGEKVFLECVQDMDHENMFWYRQDPGLGLRLIYFSYDVKMKEKGDIPEGYSVSREKKERFSLILESASTNQTSMYLCASRRSGELFFGEGSRLTVL.

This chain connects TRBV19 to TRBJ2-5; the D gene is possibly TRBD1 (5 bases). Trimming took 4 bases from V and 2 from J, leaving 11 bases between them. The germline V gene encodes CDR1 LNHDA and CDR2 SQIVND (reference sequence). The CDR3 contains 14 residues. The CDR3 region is CASSRWRQQETQYF. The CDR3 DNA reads TGTGCCAGTAGTAGATGGCGACAGCAAGAGACCCAGTACTTC.

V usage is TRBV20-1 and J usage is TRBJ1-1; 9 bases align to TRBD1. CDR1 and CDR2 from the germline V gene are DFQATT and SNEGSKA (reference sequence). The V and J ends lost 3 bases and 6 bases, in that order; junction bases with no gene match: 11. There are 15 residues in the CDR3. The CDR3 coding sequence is TGCAGTGCTAGGCCTCTTAGGGGACAGGGTCCTGAAGCTTTCTTT. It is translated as CSARPLRGQGPEAFF.

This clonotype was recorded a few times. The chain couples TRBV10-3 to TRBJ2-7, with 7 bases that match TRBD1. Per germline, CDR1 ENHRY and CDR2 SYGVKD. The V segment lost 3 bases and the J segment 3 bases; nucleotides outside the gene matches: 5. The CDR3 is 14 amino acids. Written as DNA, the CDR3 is TGTGCCATCAGTGAACGATCAGGGGGCTACGAGCAGTACTTC. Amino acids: CAISERSGGYEQYF.

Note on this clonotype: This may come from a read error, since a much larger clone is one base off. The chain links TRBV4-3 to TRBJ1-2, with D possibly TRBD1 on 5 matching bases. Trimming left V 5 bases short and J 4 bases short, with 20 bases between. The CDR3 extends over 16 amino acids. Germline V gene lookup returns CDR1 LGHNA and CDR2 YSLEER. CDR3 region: CASSAAQGGWGYGYTF. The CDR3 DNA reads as TGCGCCAGCAGCGCAGCTCAGGGCGGCTGGGGCTATGGCTACACCTTC.

The CDR3 DNA sequence: TGTGCCACCAGCAGTCCGAATCAGCCCCAGTACTTC. This translates into CATSSPNQPQYF. The chain recombines TRBV15 with TRBJ2-5; no clear D gene. Germline V lookup: CDR1 LNHNV, CDR2 YYDKDF (reference sequence). The CDR3 covers 12 residues. V lost 3 bases, J lost 9 bases, and 11 bases lay in between.

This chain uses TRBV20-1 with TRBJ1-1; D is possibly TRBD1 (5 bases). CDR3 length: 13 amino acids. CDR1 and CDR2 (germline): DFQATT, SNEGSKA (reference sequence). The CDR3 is CSPTGGVRTEAFF. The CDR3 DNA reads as TGCAGCCCCACGGGGGGGGTGAGGACTGAAGCTTTCTTT.

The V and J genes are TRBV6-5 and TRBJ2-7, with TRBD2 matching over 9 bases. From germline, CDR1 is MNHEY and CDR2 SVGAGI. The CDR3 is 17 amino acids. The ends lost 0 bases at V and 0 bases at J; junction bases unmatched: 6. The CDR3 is CASSYSTLAGNSYEQYF. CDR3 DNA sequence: TGTGCCAGCAGTTACTCGACGCTAGCGGGGAACTCCTACGAGCAGTACTTC.

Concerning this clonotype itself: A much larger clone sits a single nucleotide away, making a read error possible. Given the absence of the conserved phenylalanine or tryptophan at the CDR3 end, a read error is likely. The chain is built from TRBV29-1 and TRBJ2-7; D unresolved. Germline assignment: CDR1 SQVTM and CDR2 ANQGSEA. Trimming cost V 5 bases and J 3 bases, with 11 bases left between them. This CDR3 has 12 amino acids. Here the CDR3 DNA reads TGCAGCGTTCTTAGTGACGGCTACGAGCAGTACCTC. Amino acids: CSVLSDGYEQYL.

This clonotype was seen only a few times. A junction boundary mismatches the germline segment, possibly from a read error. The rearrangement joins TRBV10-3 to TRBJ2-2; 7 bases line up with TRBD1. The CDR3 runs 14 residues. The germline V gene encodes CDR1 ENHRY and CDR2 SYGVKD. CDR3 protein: CASSYYDRAGELFF. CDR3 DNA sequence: TGTGCCAGCAGTTACTACGACAGGGCCGGGGAGCTGTTTTTT.

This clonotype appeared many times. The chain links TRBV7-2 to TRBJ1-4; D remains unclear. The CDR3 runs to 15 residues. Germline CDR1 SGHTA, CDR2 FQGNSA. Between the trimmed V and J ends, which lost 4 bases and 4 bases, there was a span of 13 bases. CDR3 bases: TGTGCCAGCAGCTCCCCCGGGCACAATAATGAAAAACTGTTTTTT. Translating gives CASSSPGHNNEKLFF.

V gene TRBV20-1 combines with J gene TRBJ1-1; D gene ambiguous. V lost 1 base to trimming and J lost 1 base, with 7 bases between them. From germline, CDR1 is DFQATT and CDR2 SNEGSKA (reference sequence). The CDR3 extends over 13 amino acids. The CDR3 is CSARAHGNTEAFF. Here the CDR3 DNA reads TGCAGTGCTAGAGCACATGGGAACACTGAAGCTTTCTTT.

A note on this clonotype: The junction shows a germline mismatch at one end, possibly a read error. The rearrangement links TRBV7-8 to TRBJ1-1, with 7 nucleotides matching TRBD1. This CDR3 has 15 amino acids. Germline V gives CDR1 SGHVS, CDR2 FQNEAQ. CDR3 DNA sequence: TGTGCCAGCAGCGCGGGACAGTGGGTAAACAGTGAAGCTTTCTTT. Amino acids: CASSAGQWVNSEAFF.

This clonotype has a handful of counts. DNA of the CDR3: TGTGCCAGCAGCGTAGGTGGGTCGGAATATAATTCACCCCTCCACTTT. It translates to CASSVGGSEYNSPLHF. The chain employs TRBV9 and TRBJ1-6; unclear D gene. This CDR3 spans 16 amino acids. Trimming removed 0 bases from V and 4 bases from J, with 11 bases in between. Germline V gives CDR1 SGDLS, CDR2 YYNGEE.

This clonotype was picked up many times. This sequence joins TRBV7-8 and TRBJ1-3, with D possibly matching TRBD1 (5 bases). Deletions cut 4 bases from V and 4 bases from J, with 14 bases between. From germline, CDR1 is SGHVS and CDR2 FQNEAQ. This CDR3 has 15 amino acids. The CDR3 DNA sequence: TGTGCCAGCAGCTCCCAGGGCTCCCTCGGAAACACCATATATTTT. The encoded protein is CASSSQGSLGNTIYF.

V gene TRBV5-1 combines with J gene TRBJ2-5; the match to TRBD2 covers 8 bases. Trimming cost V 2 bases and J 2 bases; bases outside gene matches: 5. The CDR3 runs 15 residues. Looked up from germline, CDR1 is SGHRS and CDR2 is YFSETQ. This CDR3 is CASSFGSGVQETQYF. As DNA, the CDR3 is TGCGCCAGCAGCTTTGGTAGCGGGGTTCAAGAGACCCAGTACTTC.

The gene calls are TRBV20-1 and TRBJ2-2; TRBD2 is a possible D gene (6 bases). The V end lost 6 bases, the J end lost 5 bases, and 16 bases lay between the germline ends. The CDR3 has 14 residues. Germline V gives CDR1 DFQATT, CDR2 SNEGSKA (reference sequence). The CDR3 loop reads CSASGLQVTGELFF. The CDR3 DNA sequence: TGCAGTGCCTCGGGACTCCAAGTAACCGGGGAGCTGTTTTTT.

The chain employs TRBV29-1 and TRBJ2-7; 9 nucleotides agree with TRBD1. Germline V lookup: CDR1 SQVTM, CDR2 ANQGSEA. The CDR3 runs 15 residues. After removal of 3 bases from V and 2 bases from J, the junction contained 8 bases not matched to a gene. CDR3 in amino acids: CSVDRSGQGAYEQYF. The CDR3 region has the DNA TGCAGCGTTGATCGGTCGGGACAGGGAGCCTACGAGCAGTACTTC.

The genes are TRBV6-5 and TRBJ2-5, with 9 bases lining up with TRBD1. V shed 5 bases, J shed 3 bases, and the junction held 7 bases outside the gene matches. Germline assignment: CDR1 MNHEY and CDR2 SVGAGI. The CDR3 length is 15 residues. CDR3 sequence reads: CASSAQGAVEETQYF. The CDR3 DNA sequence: TGTGCCAGCAGTGCACAGGGGGCTGTAGAAGAGACCCAGTACTTC.